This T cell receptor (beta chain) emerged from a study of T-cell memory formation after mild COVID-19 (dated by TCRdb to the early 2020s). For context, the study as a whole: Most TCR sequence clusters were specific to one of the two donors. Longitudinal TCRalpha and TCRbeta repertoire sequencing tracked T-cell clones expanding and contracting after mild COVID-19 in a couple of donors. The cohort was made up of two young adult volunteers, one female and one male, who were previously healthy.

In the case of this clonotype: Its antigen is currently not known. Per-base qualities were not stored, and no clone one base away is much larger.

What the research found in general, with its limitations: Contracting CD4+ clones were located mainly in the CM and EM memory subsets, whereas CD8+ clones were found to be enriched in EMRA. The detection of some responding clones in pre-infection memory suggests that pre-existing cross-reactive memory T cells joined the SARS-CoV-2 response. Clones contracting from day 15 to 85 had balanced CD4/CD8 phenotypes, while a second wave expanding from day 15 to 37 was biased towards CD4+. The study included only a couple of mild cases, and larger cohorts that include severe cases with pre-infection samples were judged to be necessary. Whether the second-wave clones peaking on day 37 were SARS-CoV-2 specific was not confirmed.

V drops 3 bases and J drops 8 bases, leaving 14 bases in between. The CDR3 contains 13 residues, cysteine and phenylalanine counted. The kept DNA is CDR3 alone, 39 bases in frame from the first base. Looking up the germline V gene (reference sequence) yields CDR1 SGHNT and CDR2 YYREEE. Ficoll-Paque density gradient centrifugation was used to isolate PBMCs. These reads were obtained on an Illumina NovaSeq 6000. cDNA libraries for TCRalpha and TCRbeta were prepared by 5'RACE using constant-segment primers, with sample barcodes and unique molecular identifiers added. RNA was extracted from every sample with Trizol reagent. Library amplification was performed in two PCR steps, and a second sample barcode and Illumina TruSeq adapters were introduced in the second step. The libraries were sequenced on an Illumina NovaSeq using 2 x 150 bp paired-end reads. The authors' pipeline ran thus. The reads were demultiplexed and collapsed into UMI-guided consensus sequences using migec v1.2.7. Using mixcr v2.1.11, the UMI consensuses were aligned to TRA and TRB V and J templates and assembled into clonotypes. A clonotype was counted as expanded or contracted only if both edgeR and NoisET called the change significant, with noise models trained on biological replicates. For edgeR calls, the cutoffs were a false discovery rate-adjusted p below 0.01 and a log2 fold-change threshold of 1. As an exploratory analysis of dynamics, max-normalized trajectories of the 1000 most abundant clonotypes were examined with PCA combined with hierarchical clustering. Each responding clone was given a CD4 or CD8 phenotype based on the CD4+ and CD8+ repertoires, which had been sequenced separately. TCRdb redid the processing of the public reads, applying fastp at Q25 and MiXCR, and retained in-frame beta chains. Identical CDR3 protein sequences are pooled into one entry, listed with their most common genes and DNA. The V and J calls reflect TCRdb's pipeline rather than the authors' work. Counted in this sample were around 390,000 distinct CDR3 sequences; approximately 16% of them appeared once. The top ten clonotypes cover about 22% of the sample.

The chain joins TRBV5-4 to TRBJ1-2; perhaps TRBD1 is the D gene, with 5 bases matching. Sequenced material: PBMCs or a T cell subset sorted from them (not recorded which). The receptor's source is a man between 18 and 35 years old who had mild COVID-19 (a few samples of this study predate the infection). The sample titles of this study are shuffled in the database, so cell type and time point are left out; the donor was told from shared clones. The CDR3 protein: CASSSQQESGYTF. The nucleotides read TGTGCCAGCAGCTCGCAACAGGAGAGCGGCTACACCTTC.